This TCR beta chain derives from a study of beta chain features in type 1 diabetes. Whole-study context: Summed over all samples, the examined sorted cells came to 85 million to 140 million.

Expressed TCRB transcripts got sequenced, as all isolated RNA was reverse transcribed. Clones were read by immunoSEQ multiplex PCR, and TCRdb kept only the in-frame ones, dropping some. The data hold hundreds of thousands of clones, with about a sixth observed a single time. Germline CDR1 and CDR2: MNHNY and SVGAGI (reference sequence). The CDR3 is 13 amino acids. Germline trimming cut 4 bases from V and 4 bases from J; bases unmatched to any gene: 2. The sequencing sample was made of naive CD4+ T cells from blood. This TCR was sampled from a woman between 18 and 29 years old in good health. V is TRBV6-6 and J is TRBJ2-7, with 9 bases matching TRBD1. The CDR3 reads CASSWTGAYEQYF. The CDR3 DNA follows: TGTGCCAGCAGTTGGACAGGGGCGTACGAGCAGTACTTC.